The 11 T cell receptor beta chains presented below share a single source sample, sequenced in a study of OX40 agonist ivuxolimab in advanced cancers. Using immunoSEQ multiplex PCR, the repertoire was profiled, and TCRdb retains in-frame clones only, with some absent. This sample has about 79,000 clones, with approximately 90% found just once. Sequencing used CD4+ or CD8+ T cells sorted from blood, obtained in a trial of the OX40 agonist ivuxolimab. Receptor source: an adult with an advanced solid tumor such as melanoma, head and neck, liver or kidney cancer.

The chain carries TRBV12-5 and TRBJ2-2; TRBD1 is a possible D gene (5 bases). This CDR3 comprises 15 residues. Per the germline V gene, CDR1 is LGHNT and CDR2 is FRNRAP. Trimming removed 3 bases at V and 4 bases at J, with 12 bases between. In DNA, the CDR3 is TGTGCTAGTGGTTTCGTTGCAGGGCTCACCGGGGAGCTGTTTTTT. Translation gives CASGFVAGLTGELFF.

The V and J genes are TRBV4-3 and TRBJ2-7; 7 positions match TRBD1. Germline values: CDR1 LGHNA, CDR2 YSLEER. The CDR3 is made up of 14 amino acids. The V and J ends lost 4 bases and 3 bases, in that order; junction bases with no gene match: 6. CDR3 amino acids: CASSPVTGNYEQYF. The CDR3 DNA reads as TGCGCCAGCAGCCCAGTGACAGGGAACTACGAGCAGTACTTC.

V is TRBV7-3 and J is TRBJ2-1; unclear D gene. V was shortened by 3 bases and J by 2 bases, with 5 bases between the two germline ends. The CDR3 contains 13 residues. The germline V gene has CDR1 SGHTA and CDR2 FQGTGA. CDR3 in DNA: TGTGCCAGCAGCTTTGGACCCTACAATGAGCAGTTCTTC. Residues: CASSFGPYNEQFF.

The chain employs TRBV27 and TRBJ2-5; D is uncertain. The V and J ends lost 0 bases and 4 bases respectively, with 3 bases between them. CDR3 length: 12 residues. Germline V CDR1 and CDR2: MNHEY, SMNVEV (reference sequence). The CDR3 loop reads CASSLSGETQYF. In DNA form, the CDR3 reads TGTGCCAGCAGTTTATCAGGAGAGACCCAGTACTTC.

The rearrangement links TRBV5-1 to TRBJ2-5; D assignment may be TRBD1 or TRBD2 (5 bases each). Germline V CDR1 and CDR2: SGHRS, YFSETQ. This CDR3 spans 16 amino acids. Trimming removed 0 bases from V and 3 bases from J, with 15 bases in between. Here the CDR3 DNA reads TGCGCCAGCAGCTTGGATTTAGGGACGGCTGAAGAGACCCAGTACTTC. Residues: CASSLDLGTAEETQYF.

The rearrangement links TRBV29-1 to TRBJ2-1, with D possibly matching TRBD1 (6 bases). Trimming left V 8 bases short and J 6 bases short, with 11 bases between. The CDR3 has 11 residues. Germline CDR1 and CDR2: SQVTM and ANQGSEA. CDR3: CSLTGPNEQFF. In DNA form, the CDR3 reads TGCAGCCTCACAGGGCCCAATGAGCAGTTCTTC.

This chain uses TRBV19 with TRBJ1-1, with no clear D. The V gene's germline CDR1 is LNHDA and CDR2 SQIVND (reference sequence). Trimming removed 3 bases at V and 5 bases at J, with 7 bases between. CDR3 size: 12 residues. This CDR3 is CASSIGVTEAFF. CDR3 bases: TGTGCCAGTAGTATTGGGGTGACTGAAGCTTTCTTT. Full variable domain (remainder filled in from reference TRBV19 and TRBJ1-1): DGGITQSPKYLFRKEGQNVTLSCEQNLNHDAMYWYRQDPGQGLRLIYYSQIVNDFQKGDIAEGYSVSREKKESFPLTVTSAQKNPTAFYLCASSIGVTEAFFGQGTRLTVV.

V is TRBV18 and J is TRBJ2-5; TRBD1 matches 9 bases. The J call is in doubt because the DNA end fits TRBJ2-7 better. This CDR3 comprises 17 residues. CDR1 is KGHSH, CDR2 LQKENI, per germline. The CDR3 spells CASSPTPGQGGFYEQYF. CDR3 nucleotides: TGTGCCAGCTCACCTACCCCGGGACAGGGAGGCTTCTACGAGCAGTACTTC.

The CDR3 DNA follows: TGTGCCAGCAGCCAAGATCACAGGGCCCCTTTCTACGAGCAGTACTTC. Amino acid sequence: CASSQDHRAPFYEQYF. The J gene is TRBJ2-7, the V gene TRBV14; tentatively, D is TRBD1 (6 bases). Germline loops: CDR1 SGHDN, CDR2 FVKESK. The germline V and J ends were trimmed by 0 bases and 3 bases, with 15 bases remaining between them. This CDR3 is built from 16 residues.

V is TRBV10-2 and J is TRBJ1-1, with D unclear. The CDR3 is made up of 15 amino acids. The V end was cut by 8 bases, the J end by 0 bases, with 16 bases between. Germline assignment: CDR1 WSHSY and CDR2 SAAADI. For the CDR3, the DNA is TGCGCCAGCTGCGATGTCGCAGAAGTGAACACTGAAGCTTTCTTT. Its translation: CASCDVAEVNTEAFF.

The chain is built from TRBV11-2 and TRBJ2-7; 7 bases line up with TRBD2. Trimming cost V 5 bases and J 9 bases; bases outside gene matches: 7. The V gene's germline CDR1 is SGHAT and CDR2 FQNNGV. The CDR3 length is 12 residues. The chain's CDR3 is CASSNMGGGQYF. As DNA, the CDR3 is TGTGCCAGCAGCAACATGGGCGGGGGGCAGTACTTC.